This TCR beta chain was obtained from a study of long-term antiretroviral therapy in people with HIV (dated by TCRdb to between 2021 and 2024). In terms of the full investigation: The earliest samples were collected about a decade before the 2015 WHO recommendation for immediate ART, when ART was typically delayed until CD4 counts fell. A retrospective serial study tested whether ART initiation and durable HIV suppression were associated with changes in peripheral blood TRB repertoire composition and diversity. The cohort contributed about 190 cryopreserved PBMC samples from 30 to 35 adults with confirmed HIV infection, collected serially over a mean of around 6 years (range 1-12). Of the roughly 30 participants with HIV, about twelve were female. No cross-contamination during QIAcube processing was seen in test extractions of a monoclonal T-cell line run alongside 33 polyclonal samples.

Of note for this clone: Its recognized antigen is unknown. No base qualities exist here, and no much larger clone lies one base off it.

From cysteine to phenylalanine, the CDR3 is 19 amino acids long. The CDR3 DNA has 57 bases and is translated from base 1. Via the germline V gene, CDR1 is SGHRS and CDR2 YFSETQ. Trimming accounts for 3 bases at V and 0 bases at J, while the number of junction bases matched to no gene is 7. The research as a whole found: Because cell numbers in pre-ART samples were limited, unsorted PBMC were profiled instead of sorted CD4+ and CD8+ T cells. The samples span the years 2004 to 2017, and the ART regimens used at that time may not be as effective as current regimens. CDR3 length ranges in HIV repertoires were narrower than in controls, and network structure suggested an antigen-experienced repertoire with only a slight naive shift after ART. Inferences about post-ART repertoire changes are limited because no data were available on ART adherence, viral resistance or therapy changes. Since PBMC availability was limited, sequencing covered only the TCR beta chain, with no alpha chain pairing. Expanded TRB clones identified before ART initiation dominated the repertoire at all time points, although this dominance fluctuated and declined in many PLHIV after ART. ART initiation was associated with a significant increase in TRB diversity, but diversity stayed significantly below transplant donor controls even after long-term ART.

Participants were included only if at least one PBMC sample before ART initiation and at least two post-ART samples were available. Every participant with HIV received treatment in the United States of America. Cryopreserved samples of about 0.95-10 million PBMC were thawed and washed before DNA extraction. At the time of the earliest PBMC sample, participants with HIV were aged between roughly 23 and 60 years. Each participant contributed PBMC samples from 1-4 timepoints before ART initiation and 2-8 timepoints after ART initiation, with a median of 7 samples. Serial HIV viral load, CD4+ T-cell count, ART history and demographic data were obtained for every participant. Using a Qiagen kit on a QIAcube, genomic DNA was extracted from unsorted PBMC, with samples processed in batches of 12. The immunoSEQ hsTCRB v3.0 assay was used at survey level resolution to sequence the TRB variable region. The targeted TRB sequencing depth was roughly 40,000-55,000 T-cell genomes per sample. An Illumina MiSeq with a v3 150-cycle kit was used to sequence the pooled TRB libraries. Per the authors' processing: Analysis of repertoires was carried out in R inside a reproducible Nextflow workflow spanning QC, data transformation and analysis. Custom analyses were implemented in LymphoSeq2, an R package for AIRR-Seq data exploration. Several samples that produced fewer than 5000 total TRB sequences were removed, so approximately 190 HIV repertoires were analyzed. Among the roughly 200 retained HIV repertoires, some 60 were collected before ART initiation and 120 to 130 were collected after ART initiation. Repertoires were downsampled to 5000 TRB nucleotide sequences, with summary statistics averaged over 100 downsampling iterations. TRB sequences were retained for analysis only if CDR3 regions of at least seven amino acids were present. Two measures captured diversity: a Shannon entropy-derived clonality score and the Gini coefficient. In the repertoire networks, any two of the top 5000 CDR3 amino acid sequences were connected whenever the two sequences differed by an edit distance of one. For TRB CDR3 amino acid sequences, GLIPH2 was used to predict antigen specificity groups and MHC restriction. To flag known CMV, EBV, HIV or tissue antigen associations, CDR3 amino acid sequences were matched against VDJdb and McPAS-TCR. Pre-ART, post-ART and control groups were compared with Wilcoxon signed-rank tests and Holm-Bonferroni correction. In TCRdb, the immuneACCESS table is reduced to in-frame sequences with V and J assigned. These tables do not hold every clone; where another copy was compared, an unresolved V gene accounts for under half, and the others remain unexplained. V and J calls and clone size are given by that table; D and trimming were obtained from the DNA. This sample is represented by about 39,000 clones; roughly 90% of them were singletons. 4% of the sample is in the top ten clones.

The sample consisted of unsorted PBMCs, taken 1.2 years after starting antiretroviral therapy. The rearranged chain carries TRBV5-1 and TRBJ2-2; TRBD2 agrees with 14 junctional bases. The receptor was derived from a woman aged 45-60 years with HIV. The CDR3 sequence is CASSYRGTSGGANTGELFF. The nucleotides read TGCGCCAGCAGCTACCGCGGGACTAGCGGGGGCGCGAACACCGGGGAGCTGTTTTTT.